This T cell receptor (beta chain) was identified during a study of blood T cell repertoires in COVID-19. The germline CDR1 and CDR2 sequences are LNHDA and SQIVND (reference sequence). There are 14 residues in the CDR3. V was pared by 6 bases and J by 1 base, with 12 bases between. In the original processing: Nucleated cell counts were estimated from reference gene primer amplification. The data were produced by immunoSEQ multiplex PCR, yet TCRdb's version contains in-frame clones alone and is incomplete. V, J and clone size were drawn from that table, and D and trimming were deduced from the DNA. Of approximately 88,000 clones in the sample, roughly 80% were seen once. The sample holds one count of this clone.

This receptor was identified in a human donor in a cohort sampled during active COVID-19. What was sequenced was peripheral blood. The V gene is TRBV19, the J gene TRBJ1-1; D perhaps matches TRBD1 (6 bases). As DNA, the CDR3 is TGTGCCAGTAGCCTCGGACAGCCGAACACTGAAGCTTTCTTT. Its protein is CASSLGQPNTEAFF.